This T cell receptor (beta chain) was captured in a study of blood T cell repertoires in COVID-19. Study information: COVID-19 samples collected from the United States, Italy and Spain covered acute and convalescent phases.

Germline V CDR1 and CDR2: MGHDK, SYGVNS. The CDR3 extends over 13 amino acids. Trimming left V 6 bases short and J 8 bases short, with 16 bases between. Produced via immunoSEQ multiplex PCR; TCRdb's table is partial and in-frame only. Of some 330,000 clones in the sample, over 85% are singletons; the top ten hold 1.8%. This TCR came from a woman aged 30 to 39 with COVID-19, enrolled during active disease. The J gene is TRBJ1-2, the V gene TRBV25-1, with D possibly matching TRBD1 (5 bases). Material: peripheral blood. In DNA form, the CDR3 reads TGTGCCAGCAGCCCTCAGGGAGGTCGAGGCTACACCTTC. Encoded protein: CASSPQGGRGYTF.